This TCR beta chain appears in the sequencing data of a study of PD-L1 blockade in urothelial cancer. At the level of the study: Patients initiated atezolizumab in about 2014 at 1,200 mg intravenously every 3 weeks. The researchers analyzed blood 3 weeks (second dose) and 6 weeks after treatment start. Study observations and caveats: Larger 3-week expansion of tumor-associated blood clones was seen in durable-benefit patients.

The table came from immunoSEQ multiplex PCR; TCRdb's copy has only in-frame clones and leaves some out. Of around 66,000 clones in the sample, around nine tenths were seen once. Per germline, CDR1 SGHNT and CDR2 YYREEE (reference sequence). Losses at the gene ends were 4 bases for V and 5 bases for J; bases not matched to a gene: 12. There are 16 residues in the CDR3. Time point indicated: peripheral blood 6 weeks after treatment start. Note on this clone: The target antigen is unknown.

The sample consisted of PBMCs, taken around atezolizumab (anti-PD-L1) treatment. The TCR sequence derives from a man between 60 and 75 years old with urothelial cancer. The rearrangement links TRBV5-4 to TRBJ2-3; 8 bases fit TRBD2. In DNA, the CDR3 is TGTGCCAGCAGCCAAGAAGCGGGGGCCCTCTTAGATACGCAGTATTTT. Its protein product is CASSQEAGALLDTQYF.